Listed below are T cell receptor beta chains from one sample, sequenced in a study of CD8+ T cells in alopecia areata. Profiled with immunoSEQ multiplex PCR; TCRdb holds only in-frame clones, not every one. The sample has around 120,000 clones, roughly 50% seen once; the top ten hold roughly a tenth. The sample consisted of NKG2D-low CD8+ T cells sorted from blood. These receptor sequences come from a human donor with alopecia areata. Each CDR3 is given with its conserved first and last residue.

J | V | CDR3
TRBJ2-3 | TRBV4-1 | CASSQPSPDTQYF
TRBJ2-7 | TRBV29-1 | CSVGARGQGRYEQYF
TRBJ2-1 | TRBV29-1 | CSVVGRGAPNEQFF
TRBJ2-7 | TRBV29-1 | CSAIFSSGADLNF
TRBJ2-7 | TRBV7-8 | CASSLGQALEQYF
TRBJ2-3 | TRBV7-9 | CASSSSGGATDTQYF
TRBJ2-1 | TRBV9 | CASSVVNREQFF
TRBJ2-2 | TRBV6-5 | CASSYPDAGELFF
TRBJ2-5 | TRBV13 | CASSLTEQETQYF
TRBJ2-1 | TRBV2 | CASRRTRGEQFF
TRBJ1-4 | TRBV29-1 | CSATTELNEKLFF
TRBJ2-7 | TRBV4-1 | CASSQGGSPRLDEQYF
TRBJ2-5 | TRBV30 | CAWSVAGGLETQYF
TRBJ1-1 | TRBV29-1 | CSVGGGEAFF
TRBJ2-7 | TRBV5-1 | CASSLVGQGEQYF
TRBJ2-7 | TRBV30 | CAWNISGDPFYEQYF
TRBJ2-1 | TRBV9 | CASSVDGSGGSYNEQFF
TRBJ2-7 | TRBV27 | CASSLAGENYEQYF
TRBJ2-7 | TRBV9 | CASSVGSSPEQYF
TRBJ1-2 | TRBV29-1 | CSVDGQGRGYTF
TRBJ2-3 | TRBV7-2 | CASRPATLSADTQYF
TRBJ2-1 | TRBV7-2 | CASSFPEQGAGYNEQFF
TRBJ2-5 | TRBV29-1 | CSVEDLNITETQYF
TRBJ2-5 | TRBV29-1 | CSVEELQNQETQYF
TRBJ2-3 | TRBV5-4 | CASSFPLAGVTDTQYF
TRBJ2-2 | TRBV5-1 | CASSLSAGELFF
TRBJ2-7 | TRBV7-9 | CASSGRGLYEQYF
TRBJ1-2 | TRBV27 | CASSPGLISDYGYTF
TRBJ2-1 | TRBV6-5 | CASKDGSSSYNEQFF
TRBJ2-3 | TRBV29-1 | CSVNPWDPRSTDTQYF
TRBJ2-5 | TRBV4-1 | CASSQGGTEETQYF
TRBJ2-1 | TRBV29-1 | CSVTGLESYNEQFF
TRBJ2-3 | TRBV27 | CASSLRATDTQYF
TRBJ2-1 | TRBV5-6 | CASSLTSFERFF
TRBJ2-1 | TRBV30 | CAGQGDQNEQFF
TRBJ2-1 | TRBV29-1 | CSVEDAAEEYNEQFF
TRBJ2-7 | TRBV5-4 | CASSLGAGMLVEQYF
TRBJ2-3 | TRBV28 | CASSSLDTQYF
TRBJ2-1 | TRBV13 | CASSNRDRTYNEQFF
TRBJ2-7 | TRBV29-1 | CSVITGAGEQYF
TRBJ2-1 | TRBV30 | CAWSGLNEQFF
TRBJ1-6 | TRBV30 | CAWSEGSPLHF
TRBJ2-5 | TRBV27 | CASSQTSPETQYF
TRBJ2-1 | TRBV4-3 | CASSQVIPSGAHNEQFF
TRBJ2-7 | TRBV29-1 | CSVEGRGEQYF
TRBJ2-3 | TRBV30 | CAWISDTQYF
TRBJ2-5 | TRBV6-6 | CASRGGLMETQYF
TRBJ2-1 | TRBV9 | CASSAGAGGINEQFF
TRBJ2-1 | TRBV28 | CASTSMNEQFF
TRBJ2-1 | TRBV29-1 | CSVEIPMGYNEQFF
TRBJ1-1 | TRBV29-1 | CSVLPQNTEAFF
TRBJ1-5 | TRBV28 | CASCRRNQPQHF
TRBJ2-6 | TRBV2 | CASSGAGANVLTF
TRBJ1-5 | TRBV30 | CAWSEPGLSNQPQHF
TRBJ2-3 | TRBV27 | CASSSSGPTQYF
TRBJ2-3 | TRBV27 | CASGRDTQYF
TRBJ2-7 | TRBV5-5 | CASSNQAGAYEQYF
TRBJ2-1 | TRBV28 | CASSLAGSSYNEQFF
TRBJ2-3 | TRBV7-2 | CASSLSGMGDTQYF
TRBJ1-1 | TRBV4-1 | CASSQVSGRLTEAFF